This T cell receptor beta chain was documented in a study of blood T cells in healthy people across ages. The junction had 3 bases not matched to a gene; V was cut back by 5 bases and J by 3 bases. Looked up from germline, CDR1 is SGHAT and CDR2 is FQDESV (reference sequence). CDR3 length: 15 amino acids. Using a J-beta primer mix together with a sample-barcoded 5' primer, a second PCR was run for roughly 6 to 12 cycles. TCRdb reprocessed the 5' RACE reads via MiXCR and lists one record per CDR3 protein. The sample includes more than 700,000 distinct CDR3 sequences, about 55% of them seen just once. Extraction of total RNA produced a minimum of 5.5 micrograms from each sample. This clonotype was seen a few times.

Material for sequencing was blood. This TCR came from a man at least 80 years old in good health. This chain uses TRBV11-1 with TRBJ2-3; TRBD2 matches 12 bases. This chain's CDR3 is CASSRLAGETDTQYF. The CDR3 nucleotides read TGTGCCAGCAGCCGACTAGCGGGAGAGACAGATACGCAGTATTTT.